The sequence of this T cell receptor beta chain was determined in a study of Graves' ophthalmopathy and Graves' hyperthyroidism. TCR beta CDR3 regions were amplified from RNA transcripts. Second-round multiplex PCR followed a first-round RT-PCR using HTBI primers. Each CDR3 protein gets one entry after TCRdb re-called the multiplex PCR reads with MiXCR. The sample yields approximately 700,000 distinct CDR3 sequences, 40% seen once. In germline, CDR1 is KGHSY, CDR2 FQNENV. The CDR3 extends over 13 amino acids. Concerning this clonotype itself: A read error may explain this, as a much larger clone is one base away.

The sample comprised peripheral blood. V and J are TRBV16 and TRBJ1-1; D remains ambiguous. The TCR was taken from an adult man with Graves' ophthalmopathy. CDR3 sequence: CGSSQTVNTEAFF. CDR3 bases: TGTGGCAGCAGCCAAACAGTTAACACTGAAGCTTTCTTT.